The source of this T cell receptor (beta chain) is a study of blood T cell repertoires in COVID-19. Study summary: Spain, Italy and the United States supplied samples that represented acute and convalescent COVID-19.

Germline lookup yields CDR1 MDHEN and CDR2 SYDVKM. This CDR3 contains 14 residues. V shed 11 bases and J 2 bases; nucleotides not matched to a gene: 8. Sequencing used immunoSEQ multiplex PCR; TCRdb keeps in-frame clones, though not all of them. The sample carries hundreds of thousands of clones, around nine tenths recorded once. V is TRBV28 and J is TRBJ1-5; 8 positions match TRBD1. The sample taken for sequencing was peripheral blood. This clonotype was sampled from a woman in her 70s with COVID-19, enrolled during active disease. CDR3 sequence (DNA): TGTGCCGGGCAGGGGGCGGATGGCAATCAGCCCCAGCATTTT. It translates to CAGQGADGNQPQHF.